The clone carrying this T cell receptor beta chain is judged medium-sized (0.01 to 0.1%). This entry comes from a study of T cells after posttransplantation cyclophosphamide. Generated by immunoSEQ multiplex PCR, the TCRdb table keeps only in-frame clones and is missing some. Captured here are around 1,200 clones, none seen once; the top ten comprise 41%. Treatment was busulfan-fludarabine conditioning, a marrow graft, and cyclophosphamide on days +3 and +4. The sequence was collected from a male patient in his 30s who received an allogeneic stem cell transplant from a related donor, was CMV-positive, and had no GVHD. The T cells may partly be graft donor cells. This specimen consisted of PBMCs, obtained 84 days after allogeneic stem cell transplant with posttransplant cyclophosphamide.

The CDR3 DNA sequence: TGCGCCAGCAGCTTGGAACTCAGGGGTAACTATGGCTACACCTTC. This encodes CASSLELRGNYGYTF. The chain couples TRBV5-1 to TRBJ1-2; tentatively, D is TRBD1 (6 bases). The germline V gene has CDR1 SGHRS and CDR2 YFSETQ. The CDR3 runs to 15 residues. Trimming removed 0 bases at V and 1 base at J, with 10 bases between. Variable domain in full (rest from reference TRBV5-1 and TRBJ1-2): KAGVTQTPRYLIKTRGQQVTLSCSPISGHRSVSWYQQTPGQGLQFLFEYFSETQRNKGNFPGRFSGRQFSNSRSEMNVSTLELGDSALYLCASSLELRGNYGYTFGSGTRLTVV.